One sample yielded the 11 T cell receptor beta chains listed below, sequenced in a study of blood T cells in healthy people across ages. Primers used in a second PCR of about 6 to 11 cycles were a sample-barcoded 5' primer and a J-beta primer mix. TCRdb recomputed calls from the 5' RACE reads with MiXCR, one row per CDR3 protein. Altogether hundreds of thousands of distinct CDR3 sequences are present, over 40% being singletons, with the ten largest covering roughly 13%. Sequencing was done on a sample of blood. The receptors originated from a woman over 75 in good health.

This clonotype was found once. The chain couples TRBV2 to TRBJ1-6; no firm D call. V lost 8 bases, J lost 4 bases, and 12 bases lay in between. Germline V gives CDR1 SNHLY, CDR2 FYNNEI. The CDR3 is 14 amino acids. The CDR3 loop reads CASSDGLYNSPLHF. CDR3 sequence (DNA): TGTGCCAGCTCGGACGGATTATATAATTCACCCCTCCACTTT.

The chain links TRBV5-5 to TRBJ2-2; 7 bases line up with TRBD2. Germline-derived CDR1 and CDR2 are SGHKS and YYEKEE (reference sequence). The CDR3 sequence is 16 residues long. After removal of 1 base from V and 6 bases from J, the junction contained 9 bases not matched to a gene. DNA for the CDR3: TGTGCCAGCAGCTTGACGTTCGGCGCGGGGGCCGGGGAGCTGTTTTTT. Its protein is CASSLTFGAGAGELFF.

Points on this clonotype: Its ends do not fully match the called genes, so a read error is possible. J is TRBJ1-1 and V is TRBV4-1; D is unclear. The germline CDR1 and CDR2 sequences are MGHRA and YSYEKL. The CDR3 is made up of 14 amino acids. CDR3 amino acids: CASSDELGNTEAFF. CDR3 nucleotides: TGCGCCAGCAGCGATGAATTGGGGAACACCGAAGCTTTCTTT.

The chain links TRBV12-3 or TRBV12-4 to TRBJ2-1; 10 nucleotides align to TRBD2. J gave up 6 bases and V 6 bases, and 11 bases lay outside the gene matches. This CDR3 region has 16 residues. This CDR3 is CASRSSDLAGVNEQFF. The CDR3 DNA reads TGTGCCAGCAGATCCTCCGATCTAGCGGGGGTCAATGAGCAGTTCTTC.

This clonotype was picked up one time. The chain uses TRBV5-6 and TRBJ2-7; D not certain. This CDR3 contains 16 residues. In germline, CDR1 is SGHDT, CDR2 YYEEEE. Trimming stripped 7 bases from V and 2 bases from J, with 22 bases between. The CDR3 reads CASSSLQRSRTYEQYF. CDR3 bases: TGTGCCAGCTCCTCCTTACAGCGTTCCCGGACCTACGAGCAGTACTTC.

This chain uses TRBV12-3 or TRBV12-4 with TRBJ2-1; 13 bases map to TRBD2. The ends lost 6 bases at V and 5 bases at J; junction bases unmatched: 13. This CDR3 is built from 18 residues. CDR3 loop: CASRPRLAGGPNNNEQFF. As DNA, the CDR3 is TGTGCCAGCAGACCGAGACTAGCGGGGGGTCCAAACAACAATGAGCAGTTCTTC.

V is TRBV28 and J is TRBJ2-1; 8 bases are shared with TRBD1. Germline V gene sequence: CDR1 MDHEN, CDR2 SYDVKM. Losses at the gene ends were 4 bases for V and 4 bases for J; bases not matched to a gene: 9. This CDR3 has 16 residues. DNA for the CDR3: TGTGCCAGCAGTTCGCCCGGGACAGGATCTTACAATGAGCAGTTCTTC. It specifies CASSSPGTGSYNEQFF.

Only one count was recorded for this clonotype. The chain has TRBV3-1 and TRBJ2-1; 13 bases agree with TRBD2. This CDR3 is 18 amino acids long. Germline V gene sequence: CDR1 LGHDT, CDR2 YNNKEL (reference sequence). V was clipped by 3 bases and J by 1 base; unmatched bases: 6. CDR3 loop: CASSQGLAGLQSYNEQFF. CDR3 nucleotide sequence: TGTGCCAGCAGCCAGGGACTAGCGGGACTCCAATCCTACAATGAGCAGTTCTTC.

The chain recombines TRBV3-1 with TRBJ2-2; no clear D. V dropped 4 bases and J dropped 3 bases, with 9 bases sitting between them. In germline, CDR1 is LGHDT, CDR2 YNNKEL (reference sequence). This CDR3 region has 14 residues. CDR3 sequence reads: CASSLNTYTGELFF. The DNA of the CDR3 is TGTGCCAGCAGCCTCAACACATACACCGGGGAGCTGTTTTTT.

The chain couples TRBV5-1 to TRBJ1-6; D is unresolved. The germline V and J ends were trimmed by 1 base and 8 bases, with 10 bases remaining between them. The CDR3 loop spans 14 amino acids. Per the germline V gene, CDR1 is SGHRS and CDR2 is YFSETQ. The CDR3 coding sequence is TGCGCCAGCAGCTTGAGGGATACAGATTCACCCCTCCACTTT. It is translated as CASSLRDTDSPLHF.

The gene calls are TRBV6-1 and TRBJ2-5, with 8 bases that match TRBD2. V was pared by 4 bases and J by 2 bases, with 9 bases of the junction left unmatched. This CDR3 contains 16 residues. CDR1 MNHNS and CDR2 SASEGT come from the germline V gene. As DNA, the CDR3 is TGTGCCAGCAGTGTTAGCGGGGCGACATTTCAAGAGACCCAGTACTTC. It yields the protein CASSVSGATFQETQYF.